This T cell receptor beta chain was profiled in a study of technical replicates of blood from four donors. Losses at the gene ends were 0 bases for V and 4 bases for J; bases not matched to a gene: 3. The CDR3 has 17 amino acids. Germline CDR1 reads LNHDA; CDR2 reads SQIVND (reference sequence). The method was immunoSEQ multiplex PCR; TCRdb's version includes in-frame clones alone and lacks a portion of them. The sample gives tens of thousands of clones, around 94% of which show up once; 0.25% is in the top ten. The sample was T cells isolated from PBMCs. This receptor was identified in a human donor in good health. This sequence joins TRBV19 and TRBJ2-1; 13 bases match TRBD2. CDR3 in DNA: TGTGCCAGTAGTATAGACAGGGGACTAGCGGGATACAATGAGCAGTTCTTC. This sequence encodes CASSIDRGLAGYNEQFF.